A single sample is the source of the 29 T cell receptor beta chains below, sequenced in a study of CD8+CD57+ T cells in acquired aplastic anemia. Profiling of TCR beta VDJ combinations and CDR3 sequences used genomic DNA as template. TCRdb reprocessed the reads via MiXCR and lists one record per CDR3 protein. Of over 150,000 distinct CDR3 sequences in the sample, approximately 40% were seen once. The sequenced sample consisted of sorted CD4+, CD8+, or CD8+CD57+ T cells (not recorded which) from PBMCs. The receptors here all came from a human donor in good health.

This clonotype was seen ten or more times. The chain has TRBV20-1 and TRBJ1-1; D remains ambiguous. This CDR3 contains 13 residues. The V end lost 2 bases, the J end lost 11 bases, and 18 bases lay between the germline ends. Germline CDR1 reads DFQATT; CDR2 reads SNEGSKA (reference sequence). The CDR3 DNA sequence: TGCAGTGCTAGACACCAGGCCCCCCGCGCGGCTTTCTTT. Residues: CSARHQAPRAAFF.

The V gene is TRBV2, the J gene TRBJ1-4; the D gene is possibly TRBD1 (5 bases). The CDR3 runs to 16 residues. The germline V gene encodes CDR1 SNHLY and CDR2 FYNNEI. V was trimmed by 3 bases and J by 8 bases, leaving 19 bases between them. The CDR3 here is CASSEGDRGLGEKLFF. The CDR3 nucleotides are TGTGCCAGCAGTGAGGGGGACCGGGGCTTGGGGGAAAAACTGTTTTTT.

This clonotype was picked up many times. The rearrangement joins TRBV19 to TRBJ1-6; D call uncertain. Germline values: CDR1 LNHDA, CDR2 SQIVND (reference sequence). The CDR3 covers 16 residues. V was pared by 1 base and J by 0 bases, with 7 bases between. The CDR3 region has the DNA TGTGCCAGTAGTATAGCCCCGGGCTCCTATAATTCACCCCTCCACTTT. Amino acids: CASSIAPGSYNSPLHF.

The rearrangement links TRBV6-1 to TRBJ1-6; D not resolved. The CDR3 length is 16 residues. V was pared by 0 bases and J by 10 bases, with 16 bases between. Germline V gene data show CDR1 as MNHNS and CDR2 as SASEGT. The CDR3 DNA reads as TGTGCCAGCAGTGAAGCGCTGGAGCGGATCTACTCACCCCTCCACTTT. Protein sequence: CASSEALERIYSPLHF.

This chain uses TRBV24-1 with TRBJ2-2, with TRBD1 identical over 9 bases. The germline gives CDR1 KGHDR, CDR2 SFDVKD. The CDR3 is 14 residues long. J was trimmed by 6 bases and V by 5 bases; bases with no gene match: 3. In nucleotides, the CDR3 is TGTGCCACCAGTGGACAGGGGGAGGCCGGGGAGCTGTTTTTT. Protein product: CATSGQGEAGELFF.

There are many counts of this clonotype. The rearrangement links TRBV10-3 to TRBJ1-3; a weak D match, TRBD1 (6 bases). CDR1 is ENHRY and CDR2 is SYGVKD in the germline V gene. Trimming cost V 5 bases and J 0 bases, with 11 bases left between them. The CDR3 covers 15 residues. CDR3 bases: TGTGCCATCAGTAGCAGGGGTGCCTCTGGAAACACCATATATTTT. Its translation is CAISSRGASGNTIYF.

This chain joins TRBV7-3 and TRBJ2-3; 8 bases match TRBD2. The CDR3 totals 16 residues. CDR1 and CDR2 from the germline V gene are SGHTA and FQGTGA. V lost 5 bases to trimming and J lost 1 base; unmatched junction nucleotides: 8. The CDR3 bases are TGTGCCAGCAGCCTCGGACTAGCCGTGGGCACAGATACGCAGTATTTT. As protein: CASSLGLAVGTDTQYF.

The chain has TRBV20-1 and TRBJ1-1; D unclear. This CDR3 contains 13 residues. Deletions cut 1 base from V and 1 base from J, with 7 bases between. Germline V CDR1 and CDR2: DFQATT, SNEGSKA (reference sequence). The CDR3 is CSARARWNTEAFF. The CDR3 nucleotides read TGCAGTGCTAGAGCTCGGTGGAACACTGAAGCTTTCTTT.

The V call is TRBV12-3 or TRBV12-4, the J call TRBJ2-1, with 8 bases identical to TRBD2. With 8 bases clipped from V and 4 bases from J, the junction kept 7 bases outside the gene matches. The CDR3 covers 14 residues. The CDR3 bases are TGTGCCAGCCGAACGGGGGGGGTATACAATGAGCAGTTCTTC. Its translation is CASRTGGVYNEQFF.

CDR3 DNA sequence: TGCAGTGCTAGAGATCGCAAAGCGGGAGGGCCAACAGATACGCAGTATTTT. Translation: CSARDRKAGGPTDTQYF. The chain uses TRBV20-1 and TRBJ2-3; TRBD2 matches 10 bases. The CDR3 covers 17 residues. Germline CDR1 and CDR2: DFQATT and SNEGSKA (reference sequence). Losses at the gene ends were 0 bases for V and 3 bases for J; bases not matched to a gene: 9.

This clonotype was counted ten times or more. This chain joins TRBV7-9 and TRBJ2-7, with D uncertain. This CDR3 is built from 14 residues. The germline V gene has CDR1 SEHNR and CDR2 FQNEAQ (reference sequence). V was trimmed by 4 bases and J by 0 bases, leaving 10 bases between them. The CDR3 nucleotides read TGTGCCAGCAGCTACGGACGGAGCTCCTACGAGCAGTACTTC. The encoded protein is CASSYGRSSYEQYF.

The gene calls are TRBV4-2 and TRBJ1-2; TRBD1 matches at 9 bases. This CDR3 region has 17 residues. V dropped 0 bases and J dropped 7; count of bases not matched to a gene: 12. Germline values: CDR1 LGHNA, CDR2 YNFKEQ. The CDR3: CASSQDFAGQGRGGYTF. CDR3 nucleotides: TGTGCCAGCAGCCAAGATTTTGCGGGACAGGGAAGAGGTGGCTACACCTTC.

This sequence joins TRBV20-1 and TRBJ2-7, with a possible D match to TRBD1 (5 bases). The CDR3 extends over 14 amino acids. Per the germline V gene, CDR1 is DFQATT and CDR2 is SNEGSKA (reference sequence). V lost 0 bases and J 2 bases, leaving 11 bases between the germline ends. In DNA, the CDR3 is TGCAGTGCTAGAGATAGGGGCGGAACCTACGAGCAGTACTTC. It codes for CSARDRGGTYEQYF.

The sample holds many counts of this clonotype. The chain has TRBV2 and TRBJ1-6; 8 nucleotides match TRBD1. The CDR3 sequence is 14 residues long. Per the germline V gene, CDR1 is SNHLY and CDR2 is FYNNEI. With 7 bases clipped from V and 5 bases from J, the junction kept 4 bases outside the gene matches. CDR3 DNA sequence: TGTGCCAGCAAGAAGACAGGGGATAATTCACCCCTCCACTTT. It is translated as CASKKTGDNSPLHF.

The chain combines TRBV10-3 with TRBJ1-5; no clear D gene. CDR3 length: 16 residues. Trimming shortened V by 2 bases and J by 7 bases, and 18 bases separated the two germline ends. Germline assignment: CDR1 ENHRY and CDR2 SYGVKD. CDR3 sequence reads: CAISERRLMDSQPQHF. Here the CDR3 DNA reads TGTGCCATCAGTGAGCGGAGACTTATGGATAGCCAGCCCCAGCATTTT.

In this sample, this clonotype turned up many times. J is TRBJ1-4 and V is TRBV10-3; 8 bases map to TRBD1. V was clipped by 3 bases and J by 2 bases; unmatched bases: 2. The CDR3 consists of 15 residues. Germline assignment: CDR1 ENHRY and CDR2 SYGVKD. Here the CDR3 reads CAISDRGQTNEKLFF. CDR3 nucleotides: TGTGCCATCAGTGACAGGGGGCAGACTAATGAAAAACTGTTTTTT.

This clonotype was found many times. The rearrangement links TRBV19 to TRBJ1-5, with D uncertain. The V end lost 4 bases, the J end lost 3 bases, and 7 bases lay between the germline ends. This CDR3 is 13 amino acids long. Per the germline V gene, CDR1 is LNHDA and CDR2 is SQIVND (reference sequence). The CDR3 region has the DNA TGTGCCAGTAGTACAGGTTCCAATCAGCCCCAGCATTTT. Residues: CASSTGSNQPQHF.

The gene calls are TRBV10-3 and TRBJ2-7, with TRBD1 matching over 10 bases. This CDR3 spans 14 amino acids. Germline loops: CDR1 ENHRY, CDR2 SYGVKD. V was pared by 6 bases and J by 4 bases, with 6 bases of the junction left unmatched. CDR3 loop: CAIRAGTGAYEQYF. In nucleotides, the CDR3 is TGTGCCATCAGGGCCGGGACAGGGGCGTACGAGCAGTACTTC.

The chain couples TRBV11-2 to TRBJ2-1; TRBD2 matches at 11 bases. V gave up 2 bases and J gave up 7 bases; unmatched junction bases: 4. CDR3 length: 15 amino acids. Germline V lookup: CDR1 SGHAT, CDR2 FQNNGV. The CDR3 spells CASSLFTSGGNEQFF. The CDR3 bases are TGTGCCAGCAGCTTATTTACTAGCGGGGGAAATGAGCAGTTCTTC.

This clonotype was observed at least ten times. The J gene is TRBJ2-7, the V gene TRBV20-1; unclear D gene. Germline V gene data show CDR1 as DFQATT and CDR2 as SNEGSKA (reference sequence). The CDR3 loop spans 14 amino acids. The V and J ends lost 3 bases and 0 bases respectively, with 12 bases between them. In DNA form, the CDR3 reads TGCAGTGCTAGCCCACGGTATCGCTCCTACGAGCAGTACTTC. Translation: CSASPRYRSYEQYF.

At least ten counts were recorded for this clonotype. The V and J genes are TRBV6-4 and TRBJ1-6; TRBD1 is a possible D gene (6 bases). Germline CDR1 and CDR2: MRHNA and SNTAGT. Trimming took 6 bases from V and 8 from J, leaving 17 bases between them. The CDR3 loop spans 15 amino acids. CDR3 bases: TGTGCCAGCAGCCCAACCGGGGGGCCAGATTCACCCCTCCACTTT. Residues: CASSPTGGPDSPLHF.

This clonotype has only one observation. The CDR3 nucleotides are TGTGCCAGCAGTTTGCCGGGACAGGGCCAAAATGAGCAGTTCTTC. It encodes CASSLPGQGQNEQFF. The chain couples TRBV6-5 to TRBJ2-1; 9 nucleotides align to TRBD1. The ends lost 4 bases at V and 7 bases at J; junction bases unmatched: 8. This CDR3 comprises 15 residues. CDR1 is MNHEY and CDR2 is SVGAGI in the germline V gene.

About this clonotype: No DNA is shown, since the ends of the CDR3 on it are uncertain; the CDR3 is the one TCRdb lists. The chain combines TRBV19 with TRBJ2-1; the table's TRBD2 call for D was not verified on the DNA. Ends included, the CDR3 has 18 residues. The V gene's germline CDR1 is LNHDA and CDR2 SQIVND (reference sequence). CDR3 sequence: CASSIVASGSLSYNEQFF.

The gene calls are TRBV2 and TRBJ1-2; tentatively, D is TRBD1 (5 bases). CDR1 SNHLY and CDR2 FYNNEI come from the germline V gene. The CDR3 spans 13 residues. Deletions cut 6 bases from V and 8 bases from J, with 16 bases between. The CDR3: CASRLDTQGGYTF. CDR3 nucleotides: TGTGCCAGCAGGCTGGACACCCAGGGCGGCTACACCTTC.

A note on this clonotype: A read error is likely, as this CDR3 ends without the conserved phenylalanine or tryptophan. This chain uses TRBV20-1 with TRBJ1-5, with D possibly matching TRBD1 (5 bases). Germline CDR1 DFQATT, CDR2 SNEGSKA (reference sequence). This CDR3 region has 12 residues. Trimming removed 5 bases from V and 4 bases from J, with 9 bases in between. This CDR3 reads CSAGAGNQPQHS. CDR3 DNA sequence: TGCAGTGCTGGTGCAGGGAATCAGCCCCAGCATTCT.

This clonotype was seen repeatedly, ten times or more. The chain recombines TRBV20-1 with TRBJ2-7; 10 bases agree with TRBD2. Per germline, CDR1 DFQATT and CDR2 SNEGSKA (reference sequence). The CDR3 contains 14 residues. After removal of 0 bases from V and 5 bases from J, the junction contained 4 bases not matched to a gene. CDR3 in DNA: TGCAGTGCTAGAGACCCTAGCGGGAGAGACGAGCAGTACTTC. Translated, it gives CSARDPSGRDEQYF.

This clonotype was counted only a few times. The DNA for the CDR3 is TGCAGTGCTAGAGATCTACTAGCGGGGGACCAAGAGACCCAGTACTTC. Protein sequence: CSARDLLAGDQETQYF. The chain employs TRBV20-1 and TRBJ2-5, with TRBD2 identical over 11 bases. V was clipped by 0 bases and J by 0 bases; unmatched bases: 3. There are 16 residues in the CDR3. Germline V lookup: CDR1 DFQATT, CDR2 SNEGSKA (reference sequence).

The V gene is TRBV4-1, the J gene TRBJ1-3; unclear D gene. Deletions cut 6 bases from V and 8 bases from J, with 5 bases between. The CDR3 totals 10 residues. In germline, CDR1 is MGHRA, CDR2 YSYEKL. CDR3 sequence: CASRGDTIYF. CDR3 in DNA: TGCGCCAGCAGGGGAGACACCATATATTTT.

This clonotype was picked up many times. V usage is TRBV5-1 and J usage is TRBJ1-1; the match to TRBD1 covers 9 bases. Germline assignment: CDR1 SGHRS and CDR2 YFSETQ. CDR3 length equals 14 residues. V was pared by 0 bases and J by 5 bases, with 2 bases of the junction left unmatched. The CDR3 DNA reads as TGCGCCAGCAGCTTGGAACAGGGGGCTACTGAAGCTTTCTTT. Translating it yields CASSLEQGATEAFF.